This TCR beta chain was identified during a study of blood T cell repertoires in COVID-19. Authors' data handling: Estimation of nucleated cell counts relied on the amplification of reference gene primers. Using immunoSEQ multiplex PCR, the repertoire was profiled, and TCRdb retains in-frame clones only, with some absent. The V and J calls and the clone size are those of that table, but D and trimming were determined from the DNA. The sample has 130,000 to 150,000 clones; 75% to 90% are singletons. J gave up 8 bases and V 2 bases, and 2 bases lay outside the gene matches. Per the germline V gene, CDR1 is SGHNT and CDR2 is YENEEA. This CDR3 spans 13 amino acids.

Sequenced input: peripheral blood. The chain combines TRBV11-3 with TRBJ2-1; 8 positions match TRBD2. This clonotype was obtained from a man aged 50 to 60 who had recovered from COVID-19. The CDR3 DNA is TGTGCCAGCAGCTTACCCGGGGGGGATGAGCAGTTCTTC. As protein: CASSLPGGDEQFF.